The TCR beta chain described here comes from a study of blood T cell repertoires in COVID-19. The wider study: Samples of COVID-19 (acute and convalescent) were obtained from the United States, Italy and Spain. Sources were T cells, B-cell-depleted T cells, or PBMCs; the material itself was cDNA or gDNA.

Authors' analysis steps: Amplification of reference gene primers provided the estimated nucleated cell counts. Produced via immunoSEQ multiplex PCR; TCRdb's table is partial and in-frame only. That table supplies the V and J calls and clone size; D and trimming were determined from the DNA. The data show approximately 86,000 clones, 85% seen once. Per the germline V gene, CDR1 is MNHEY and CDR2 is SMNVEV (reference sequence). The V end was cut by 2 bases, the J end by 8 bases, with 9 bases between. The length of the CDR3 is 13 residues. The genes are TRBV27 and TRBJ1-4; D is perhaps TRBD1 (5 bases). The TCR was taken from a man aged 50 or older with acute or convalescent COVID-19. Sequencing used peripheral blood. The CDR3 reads CASSLGREEKLFF. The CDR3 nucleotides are TGTGCCAGCAGTTTAGGCAGGGAAGAAAAACTGTTTTTT.